Listed below are T cell receptor beta chains from one sample, sequenced in a study of blood T cell repertoires in COVID-19. This table comes from immunoSEQ multiplex PCR, and its TCRdb copy is limited to in-frame clones, with some not included. The sample consists of more than 250,000 clones, 90% of them appearing once. The sequenced material came from PBMCs or T cells enriched from blood (not recorded which). These receptors were taken from a young woman with acute COVID-19. Both conserved end residues are part of each CDR3. Each record gives: J gene, clone size, D gene, V gene, CDR3 protein, CDR3 DNA. A D gene is named only where the DNA matches it firmly. Only some rows state a clone size, as once, few, many or a class for expanded clones.

j_gene: TRBJ2-7
abundance: NA
d_gene: NA
v_gene: TRBV12-3/TRBV12-4
CDR3aa: CASSERIPYEQYF
CDR3nt: TGTGCCAGCAGTGAGCGAATACCCTACGAGCAGTACTTC

j_gene: TRBJ1-4
abundance: NA
d_gene: TRBD1
v_gene: TRBV6-2/TRBV6-3
CDR3aa: CASSYPGGATNEKLFF
CDR3nt: TGTGCCAGCAGTTACCCAGGGGGCGCGACTAATGAAAAACTGTTTTTT

j_gene: TRBJ2-1
abundance: NA
d_gene: NA
v_gene: TRBV27
CDR3aa: CATTGERRDNEQFF
CDR3nt: TGTGCCACTACCGGGGAACGTCGGGACAATGAGCAGTTCTTC

j_gene: TRBJ1-1
abundance: NA
d_gene: NA
v_gene: TRBV28
CDR3aa: CASSFGGSTEAFF
CDR3nt: TGTGCCAGCAGTTTTGGGGGGAGCACTGAAGCTTTCTTT

j_gene: TRBJ1-2
abundance: NA
d_gene: NA
v_gene: TRBV15
CDR3aa: CATSRGDGYTF
CDR3nt: TGTGCCACCAGCAGGGGAGATGGCTACACCTTC

j_gene: TRBJ2-1
abundance: NA
d_gene: TRBD2
v_gene: TRBV10-3
CDR3aa: CAISDRLAGDRGQNYNEQFF
CDR3nt: TGTGCCATCAGTGACCGACTAGCGGGAGACCGGGGTCAAAACTACAATGAGCAGTTCTTC

j_gene: TRBJ2-5
abundance: NA
d_gene: NA
v_gene: TRBV2
CDR3aa: CASSRTGSETQYF
CDR3nt: TGTGCCAGCAGCCGTACAGGGTCTGAGACCCAGTACTTC

j_gene: TRBJ2-3
abundance: NA
d_gene: TRBD2
v_gene: TRBV5-6
CDR3aa: CATFRGTRLTDTQYF
CDR3nt: TGTGCCACCTTCCGTGGGACTAGGCTCACAGATACGCAGTATTTT

j_gene: TRBJ1-5
abundance: NA
d_gene: TRBD1
v_gene: TRBV4-3
CDR3aa: CASSQGTGGNQPQHF
CDR3nt: TGCGCCAGCAGCCAAGGGACAGGGGGCAATCAGCCCCAGCATTTT

j_gene: TRBJ1-1
abundance: NA
d_gene: NA
v_gene: TRBV18
CDR3aa: CASSPSQGNTEAFF
CDR3nt: TGTGCCAGCTCACCTTCGCAGGGGAACACTGAAGCTTTCTTT

j_gene: TRBJ2-7
abundance: NA
d_gene: TRBD1
v_gene: TRBV29-1
CDR3aa: CSAATGTGSEQYF
CDR3nt: TGCAGCGCCGCCACCGGGACAGGTTCCGAGCAGTACTTC

j_gene: TRBJ1-2
abundance: NA
d_gene: NA
v_gene: TRBV28
CDR3aa: CASSFRDLGYGYTF
CDR3nt: TGTGCCAGCAGTTTCCGGGACTTAGGATATGGCTACACCTTC

j_gene: TRBJ2-7
abundance: NA
d_gene: TRBD2
v_gene: TRBV19
CDR3aa: CASSYRLAGYEQYF
CDR3nt: TGTGCCAGTAGTTATCGACTAGCGGGATACGAGCAGTACTTC

j_gene: TRBJ1-2
abundance: NA
d_gene: TRBD1
v_gene: TRBV11-2
CDR3aa: CASSLDRANYGYTF
CDR3nt: TGTGCCAGCAGCTTGGACAGGGCAAACTATGGCTACACCTTC

j_gene: TRBJ2-3
abundance: NA
d_gene: NA
v_gene: TRBV10-3
CDR3aa: CAISESLFGSGPDTQYF
CDR3nt: TGTGCCATCAGTGAGTCTTTATTCGGGAGCGGGCCAGATACGCAGTATTTT

j_gene: TRBJ1-4
abundance: NA
d_gene: TRBD1
v_gene: TRBV4-2
CDR3aa: CASSQRQGGSDEKLFF
CDR3nt: TGTGCCAGCAGCCAACGACAGGGTGGCTCGGATGAAAAACTGTTTTTT

j_gene: TRBJ2-7
abundance: NA
d_gene: NA
v_gene: TRBV6-5
CDR3aa: CASSHTSGHSYEQYF
CDR3nt: TGTGCCAGCAGTCACACCTCTGGACATTCCTACGAGCAGTACTTC

j_gene: TRBJ2-3
abundance: NA
d_gene: NA
v_gene: TRBV19
CDR3aa: CASRRTASTDTQYF
CDR3nt: TGTGCCAGTAGGCGGACAGCTAGCACAGATACGCAGTATTTT

j_gene: TRBJ1-2
abundance: NA
d_gene: NA
v_gene: TRBV28
CDR3aa: CATHSYLGHNYGYTF
CDR3nt: TGTGCCACCCACTCCTACTTGGGACATAACTATGGCTACACCTTC

j_gene: TRBJ2-7
abundance: NA
d_gene: NA
v_gene: TRBV6-5
CDR3aa: CASSYSRDSYEQYF
CDR3nt: TGTGCCAGCAGTTACTCCCGGGACTCCTACGAGCAGTACTTC

j_gene: TRBJ1-2
abundance: NA
d_gene: NA
v_gene: TRBV9
CDR3aa: CASSVNSAGNYGYTF
CDR3nt: TGTGCCAGCAGCGTAAACTCGGCCGGGAACTATGGCTACACCTTC

j_gene: TRBJ2-1
abundance: once
d_gene: TRBD2
v_gene: TRBV7-2
CDR3aa: CASSLAGTSGSYNEQFF
CDR3nt: TGTGCCAGCAGCTTAGCCGGGACTAGCGGAAGCTACAATGAGCAGTTCTTC

j_gene: TRBJ2-7
abundance: NA
d_gene: TRBD2
v_gene: TRBV19
CDR3aa: CASSMTSGVSYEQYF
CDR3nt: TGTGCCAGTAGTATGACTAGCGGGGTCTCCTACGAGCAGTACTTC

j_gene: TRBJ2-1
abundance: once
d_gene: NA
v_gene: TRBV14
CDR3aa: CASSPQTKLANNEQFF
CDR3nt: TGTGCCAGCAGTCCACAGACTAAACTTGCGAACAATGAGCAGTTCTTC

j_gene: TRBJ1-6
abundance: NA
d_gene: NA
v_gene: TRBV27
CDR3aa: CASSLNGTPALHF
CDR3nt: TGTGCCAGCAGTTTGAACGGGACACCAGCCCTCCACTTT

j_gene: TRBJ2-1
abundance: NA
d_gene: NA
v_gene: TRBV10-3
CDR3aa: CAISPNGYNEQFF
CDR3nt: TGTGCCATCAGTCCAAACGGTTACAATGAGCAGTTCTTC

j_gene: TRBJ1-5
abundance: NA
d_gene: TRBD1
v_gene: TRBV10-3
CDR3aa: CAISAAGGQGATQPQHF
CDR3nt: TGTGCCATCTCGGCGGCCGGTGGACAGGGGGCAACTCAGCCCCAGCATTTT

j_gene: TRBJ2-7
abundance: NA
d_gene: NA
v_gene: TRBV27
CDR3aa: CASSGSAYEQYF
CDR3nt: TGTGCCAGCAGCGGGAGCGCCTACGAGCAGTACTTC